The clone carrying this TCR beta chain was seen a few times. Its antigen is undetermined. The method was immunoSEQ multiplex PCR; TCRdb's version includes in-frame clones alone and lacks a portion of them. Here the sample spans 15,000 to 20,000 clones, about nine tenths being singletons. This entry belongs to a study of lymphopenia after photon versus proton radiotherapy. Study-wide results and limits: Post-nadir TCR diversity decline inversely tracked overall survival among those who died. Proton therapy kept repertoires fairly stable, unlike photons, which gained effector/memory cells.

This TCR derives from an older woman with cholangiocarcinoma. Some clones in this sample may be carry-over from other donors' samples. Specimen: peripheral blood, collected from a patient treated with proton-based radiotherapy.

This chain's CDR3 is CASSSLTSGGLDEQFF. DNA for the CDR3: TGTGCCAGCAGCTCCCTGACTAGCGGGGGTTTGGATGAGCAGTTCTTC. The chain recombines TRBV7-4 with TRBJ2-1; TRBD2 agrees at 12 bases. The CDR3 has 16 amino acids. Germline CDR1 reads SGHVT; CDR2 reads SQSDAQ. The ends lost 4 bases at V and 8 bases at J; junction bases unmatched: 9.